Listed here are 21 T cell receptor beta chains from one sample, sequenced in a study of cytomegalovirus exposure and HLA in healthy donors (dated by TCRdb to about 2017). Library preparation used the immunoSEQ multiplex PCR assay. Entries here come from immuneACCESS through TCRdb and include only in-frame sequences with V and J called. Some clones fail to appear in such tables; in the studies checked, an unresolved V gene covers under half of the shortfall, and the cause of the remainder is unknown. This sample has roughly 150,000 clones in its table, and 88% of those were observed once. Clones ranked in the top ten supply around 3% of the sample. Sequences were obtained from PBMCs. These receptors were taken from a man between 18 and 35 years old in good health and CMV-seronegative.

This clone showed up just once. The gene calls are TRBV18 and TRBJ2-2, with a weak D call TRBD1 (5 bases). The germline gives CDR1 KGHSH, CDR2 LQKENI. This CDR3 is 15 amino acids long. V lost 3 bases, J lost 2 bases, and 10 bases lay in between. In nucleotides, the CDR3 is TGTGCCAGCTCACCGGAGACAGTTAACACCGGGGAGCTGTTTTTT. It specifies CASSPETVNTGELFF.

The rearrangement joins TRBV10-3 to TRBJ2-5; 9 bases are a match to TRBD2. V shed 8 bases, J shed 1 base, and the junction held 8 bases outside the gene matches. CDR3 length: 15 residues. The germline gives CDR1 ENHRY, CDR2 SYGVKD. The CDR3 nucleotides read TGTGCCATCGGGAAAGGCGGGAGGGTCCAAGAGACCCAGTACTTC. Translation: CAIGKGGRVQETQYF.

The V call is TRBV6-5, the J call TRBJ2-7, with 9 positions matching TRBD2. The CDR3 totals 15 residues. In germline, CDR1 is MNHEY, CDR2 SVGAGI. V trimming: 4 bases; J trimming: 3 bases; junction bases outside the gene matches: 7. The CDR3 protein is CASSLAGVGGYEQYF. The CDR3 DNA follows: TGTGCCAGCAGTTTAGCGGGAGTTGGGGGCTACGAGCAGTACTTC.

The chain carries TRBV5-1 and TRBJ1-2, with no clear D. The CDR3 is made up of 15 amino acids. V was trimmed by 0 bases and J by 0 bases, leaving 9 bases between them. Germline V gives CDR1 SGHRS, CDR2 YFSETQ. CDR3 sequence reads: CASSLGPQANYGYTF. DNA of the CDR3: TGCGCCAGCAGCTTGGGGCCCCAAGCTAACTATGGCTACACCTTC.

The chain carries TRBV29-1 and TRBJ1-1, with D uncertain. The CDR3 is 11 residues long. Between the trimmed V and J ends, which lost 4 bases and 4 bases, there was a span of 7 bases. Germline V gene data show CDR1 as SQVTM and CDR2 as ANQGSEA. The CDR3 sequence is CSVGLSTEAFF. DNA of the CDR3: TGCAGCGTTGGCCTATCCACTGAAGCTTTCTTT. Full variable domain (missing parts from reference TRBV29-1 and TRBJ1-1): SAVISQKPSRDICQRGTSLTIQCQVDSQVTMMFWYRQQPGQSLTLIATANQGSEATYESGFVIDKFPISRPNLTFSTLTVSNMSPEDSSIYLCSVGLSTEAFFGQGTRLTVV.

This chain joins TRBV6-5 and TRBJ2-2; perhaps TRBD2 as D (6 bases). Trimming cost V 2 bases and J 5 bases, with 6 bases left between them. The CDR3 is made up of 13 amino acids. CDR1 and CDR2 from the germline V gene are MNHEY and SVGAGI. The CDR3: CASSYGGTGELFF. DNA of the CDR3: TGTGCCAGCAGTTACGGGGGGACCGGGGAGCTGTTTTTT.

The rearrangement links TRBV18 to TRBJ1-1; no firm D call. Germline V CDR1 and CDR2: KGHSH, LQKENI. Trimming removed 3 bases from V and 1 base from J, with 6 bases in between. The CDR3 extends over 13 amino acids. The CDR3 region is CASSPRENTEAFF. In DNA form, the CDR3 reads TGTGCCAGCTCACCGAGAGAGAACACTGAAGCTTTCTTT.

The CDR3 is CASTTRDRRLNEQFF. CDR3 DNA: TGTGCCAGCACCACCCGGGACAGGAGACTTAATGAGCAGTTCTTC. The rearrangement uses TRBV6-6 and TRBJ2-1; 8 positions match TRBD1. The germline gives CDR1 MNHNY, CDR2 SVGAGI (reference sequence). The CDR3 is made up of 15 amino acids. V dropped 7 bases and J dropped 7; count of bases not matched to a gene: 12.

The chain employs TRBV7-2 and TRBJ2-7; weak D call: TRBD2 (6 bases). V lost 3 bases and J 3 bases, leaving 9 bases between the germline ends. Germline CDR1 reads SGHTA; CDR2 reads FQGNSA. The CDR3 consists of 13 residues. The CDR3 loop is CASSFLRDYEQYF. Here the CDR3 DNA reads TGTGCCAGCAGCTTTTTGCGGGACTACGAGCAGTACTTC.

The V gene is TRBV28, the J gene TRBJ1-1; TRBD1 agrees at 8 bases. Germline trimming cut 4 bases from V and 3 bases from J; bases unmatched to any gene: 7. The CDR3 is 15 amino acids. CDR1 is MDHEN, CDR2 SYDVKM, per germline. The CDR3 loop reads CASSSYTGGYTEAFF. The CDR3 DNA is TGTGCCAGCAGTTCATATACAGGGGGGTACACTGAAGCTTTCTTT.

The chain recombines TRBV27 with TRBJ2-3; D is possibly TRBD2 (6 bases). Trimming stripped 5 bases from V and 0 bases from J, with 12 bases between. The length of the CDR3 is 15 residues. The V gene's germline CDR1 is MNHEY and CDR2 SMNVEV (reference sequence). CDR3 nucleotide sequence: TGTGCCAGCAGTAGACTAGACGGGAGCACAGATACGCAGTATTTT. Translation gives CASSRLDGSTDTQYF.

CDR3 in DNA: TGTGCCAGCAGTGAAGCGCGTTTGGGGGGTCGTCAGCCCCAGCATTTT. Amino acid sequence: CASSEARLGGRQPQHF. The genes are TRBV6-1 and TRBJ1-5; possibly TRBD1 for D (5 bases). The CDR3 sequence is 16 residues long. V lost 0 bases, J lost 6 bases, and 15 bases lay in between. Looked up from germline, CDR1 is MNHNS and CDR2 is SASEGT.

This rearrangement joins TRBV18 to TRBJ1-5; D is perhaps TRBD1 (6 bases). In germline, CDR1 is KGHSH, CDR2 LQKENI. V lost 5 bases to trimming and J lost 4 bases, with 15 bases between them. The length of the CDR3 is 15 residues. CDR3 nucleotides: TGTGCCAGCTCAACCACCTTCGACAGGAATCAGCCCCAGCATTTT. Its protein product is CASSTTFDRNQPQHF.

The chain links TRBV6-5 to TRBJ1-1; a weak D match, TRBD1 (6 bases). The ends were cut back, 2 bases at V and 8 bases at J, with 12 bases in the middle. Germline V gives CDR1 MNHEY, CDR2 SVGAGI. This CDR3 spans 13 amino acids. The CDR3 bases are TGTGCCAGCAGTTACGGCCCCGGGACAGAAGCTTTCTTT. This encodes CASSYGPGTEAFF.

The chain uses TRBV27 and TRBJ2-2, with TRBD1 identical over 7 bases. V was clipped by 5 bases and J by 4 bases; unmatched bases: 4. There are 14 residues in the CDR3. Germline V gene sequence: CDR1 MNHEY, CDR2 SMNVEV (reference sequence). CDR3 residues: CASSHRGFTGELFF. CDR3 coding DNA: TGTGCCAGCAGTCACAGGGGTTTCACCGGGGAGCTGTTTTTT.

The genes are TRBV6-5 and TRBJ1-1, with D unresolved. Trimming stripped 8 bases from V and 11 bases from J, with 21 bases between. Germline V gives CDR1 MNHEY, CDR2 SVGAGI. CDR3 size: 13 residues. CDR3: CASWSPPREWAFF. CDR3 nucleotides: TGTGCCAGCTGGTCCCCACCACGGGAATGGGCTTTCTTT.

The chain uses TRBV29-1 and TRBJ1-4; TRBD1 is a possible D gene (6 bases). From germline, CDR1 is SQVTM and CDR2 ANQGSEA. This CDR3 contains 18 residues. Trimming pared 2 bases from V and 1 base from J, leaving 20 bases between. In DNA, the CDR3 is TGCAGCGTTGAAAAAAAGGGGGGGCAGACTGTAACTAATGAAAAACTGTTTTTT. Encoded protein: CSVEKKGGQTVTNEKLFF.

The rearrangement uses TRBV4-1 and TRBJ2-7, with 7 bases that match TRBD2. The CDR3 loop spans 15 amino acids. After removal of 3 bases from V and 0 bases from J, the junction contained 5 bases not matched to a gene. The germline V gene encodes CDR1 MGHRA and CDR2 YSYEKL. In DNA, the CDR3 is TGCGCCAGCAGCCATGGGCGGGGGAGCTCCTACGAGCAGTACGTC. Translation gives CASSHGRGSSYEQYV.

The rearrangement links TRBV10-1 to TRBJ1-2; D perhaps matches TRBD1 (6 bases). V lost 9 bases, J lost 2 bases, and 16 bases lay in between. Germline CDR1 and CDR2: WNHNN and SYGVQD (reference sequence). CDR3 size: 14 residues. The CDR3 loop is CASNPGTWNYGYTF. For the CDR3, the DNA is TGCGCCAGTAACCCCGGGACATGGAACTATGGCTACACCTTC.

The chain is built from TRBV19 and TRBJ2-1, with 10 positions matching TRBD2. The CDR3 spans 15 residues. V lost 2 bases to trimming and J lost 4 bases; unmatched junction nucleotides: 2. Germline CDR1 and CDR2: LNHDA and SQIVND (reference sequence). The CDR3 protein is CASSISGGEYNEQFF. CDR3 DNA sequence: TGTGCCAGTAGTATAAGCGGGGGGGAATACAATGAGCAGTTCTTC.

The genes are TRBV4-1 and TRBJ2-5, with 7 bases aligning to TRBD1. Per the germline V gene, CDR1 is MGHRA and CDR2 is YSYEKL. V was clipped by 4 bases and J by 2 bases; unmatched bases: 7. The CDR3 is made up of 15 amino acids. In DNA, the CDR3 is TGCGCCAGCAGCCCATGGGACAGTGCTCAAGAGACCCAGTACTTC. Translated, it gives CASSPWDSAQETQYF.